This is a list of T cell receptor beta chains from one sample in a study of T cells in Graves' hyperthyroidism and ophthalmopathy. TCRdb re-derived calls from the multiplex PCR reads in MiXCR, one entry per CDR3 protein. The sample has hundreds of thousands of distinct CDR3 sequences; 20% are singletons. The sequencing input was blood. All receptors derive from a middle-aged man with Graves' ophthalmopathy. Each CDR3 is given with its conserved first and last residue. Fields, in order: J gene, V gene, D gene, clone size, CDR3 DNA, CDR3 protein. A D gene is named only where the DNA matches it firmly. Only part of the rows carry a size: once, few, many, or a class if the clone is expanded.

j_call: TRBJ2-7; v_call: TRBV2; d_call: TRBD2; clone_size: few; cdr3_nt: TGTGCCAGCAGTGAAGCGGCGTTAGGACTAGCGGGAGGTGAGCAGTACTTC; cdr3_aa: CASSEAALGLAGGEQYF
j_call: TRBJ2-1; v_call: TRBV5-1; d_call: NA; clone_size: NA; cdr3_nt: TGCGCCAGCAGCGTCCTTACAGCTTTGGAGGACAATGAGCAGTTCTTC; cdr3_aa: CASSVLTALEDNEQFF
j_call: TRBJ2-7; v_call: TRBV11-2; d_call: NA; clone_size: many; cdr3_nt: TGTGCCAGCAGCCCCCTTAGGCTACGGGACCTAGGCTACGAGCAGTACTTC; cdr3_aa: CASSPLRLRDLGYEQYF
j_call: TRBJ1-1; v_call: TRBV5-5; d_call: NA; clone_size: NA; cdr3_nt: TGTGCCAGCAGCTTGGAGCCCTTGAACACTGAAGCTTTCTTT; cdr3_aa: CASSLEPLNTEAFF
j_call: TRBJ2-3; v_call: TRBV12-3/TRBV12-4; d_call: TRBD2; clone_size: NA; cdr3_nt: TGTGCCAGCAGCCCGGGTTCTAGCGGGAGGACAGATACGCAGTATTTT; cdr3_aa: CASSPGSSGRTDTQYF
j_call: TRBJ2-7; v_call: TRBV19; d_call: TRBD2; clone_size: few; cdr3_nt: TGTGCCAGTAGTATAAATATGGGACTAGCGAACGAGCAGTACTTC; cdr3_aa: CASSINMGLANEQYF
j_call: TRBJ1-1; v_call: TRBV19; d_call: NA; clone_size: NA; cdr3_nt: TGTGCCAGTAGTGTCCAGAGGGGCCCGATGAACACTGAAGCTTTCTTT; cdr3_aa: CASSVQRGPMNTEAFF
j_call: TRBJ1-2; v_call: TRBV30; d_call: NA; clone_size: many; cdr3_nt: TGTGCCTGGAGTCCCCAAAGTGGCTACACCTTC; cdr3_aa: CAWSPQSGYTF
j_call: TRBJ1-1; v_call: TRBV5-1; d_call: NA; clone_size: few; cdr3_nt: TGCGCCAGCTCGGTTGGACAGTACACTGAAGCTTTCTTT; cdr3_aa: CASSVGQYTEAFF
j_call: TRBJ2-3; v_call: TRBV5-1; d_call: TRBD1; clone_size: many; cdr3_nt: TGCGCCAGCAGCGGGGACAGCTTCAGCACAGATACGCAGTATTTT; cdr3_aa: CASSGDSFSTDTQYF
j_call: TRBJ2-3; v_call: TRBV20-1; d_call: TRBD2; clone_size: NA; cdr3_nt: TGCAGTGCTAGAGATTTAGCGGGATTGGGGGATACGCAGTATTTT; cdr3_aa: CSARDLAGLGDTQYF
j_call: TRBJ2-2; v_call: TRBV19; d_call: TRBD2; clone_size: few; cdr3_nt: TGTGCCAGTAGTATACTCGCGGGAGTGGTCACCGGGGAGCTGTTTTTT; cdr3_aa: CASSILAGVVTGELFF
j_call: TRBJ1-6; v_call: TRBV12-3/TRBV12-4; d_call: NA; clone_size: many; cdr3_nt: TGTGCCAGCAGACAAAATCAAATTTCACCCCTCCACTTT; cdr3_aa: CASRQNQISPLHF
j_call: TRBJ2-7; v_call: TRBV2; d_call: TRBD1; clone_size: many; cdr3_nt: TGTGCCAGCAGCCCCAGACAGGGGGGCCCTATTCGGACTACTACGAGCTCCTACGAGCAGTACTTC; cdr3_aa: CASSPRQGGPIRTTTSSYEQYF
j_call: TRBJ2-7; v_call: TRBV3-1; d_call: TRBD2; clone_size: NA; cdr3_nt: TGTGCCAGCAGCCAAGCTCCTTCTAGCGGGAGCTCCTACGAGCAGTACTTC; cdr3_aa: CASSQAPSSGSSYEQYF
j_call: TRBJ2-4; v_call: TRBV7-9; d_call: NA; clone_size: NA; cdr3_nt: TGTGCCAGTAGTAAGGGGCAGGCCCAAAACATTCAGTACTTC; cdr3_aa: CASSKGQAQNIQYF
j_call: TRBJ2-5; v_call: TRBV7-8; d_call: NA; clone_size: many; cdr3_nt: TGTGCCAGCAGCTTAAGGGCCAGTCAAGAGACCCAGTACTTC; cdr3_aa: CASSLRASQETQYF
j_call: TRBJ2-5; v_call: TRBV30; d_call: NA; clone_size: many; cdr3_nt: TGTGCCTGGAGTAGGGGAATGGAGACCCAGTACTTC; cdr3_aa: CAWSRGMETQYF
j_call: TRBJ1-1; v_call: TRBV5-6; d_call: NA; clone_size: few; cdr3_nt: TGTGCCAGCAGCTCTACCAGACAGCCCACTGAAGCTTTCTTT; cdr3_aa: CASSSTRQPTEAFF
j_call: TRBJ1-1; v_call: TRBV3-1; d_call: NA; clone_size: NA; cdr3_nt: TGTGCCAGCAGCCAAACCGGGGCAGTCGAAGCTTTCTTT; cdr3_aa: CASSQTGAVEAFF
j_call: TRBJ2-1; v_call: TRBV2; d_call: NA; clone_size: many; cdr3_nt: TGTGCCAGCAGCGACGTGGTGTTTGGCGGTGAGCAGTTCTTC; cdr3_aa: CASSDVVFGGEQFF
j_call: TRBJ2-5; v_call: TRBV27; d_call: TRBD2; clone_size: many; cdr3_nt: TGTGCCAGCAGTTCAGCGGGAGCTGGAGAGACCCAGTACTTC; cdr3_aa: CASSSAGAGETQYF
j_call: TRBJ2-7; v_call: TRBV7-2; d_call: TRBD1; clone_size: many; cdr3_nt: TGTGCCAGCAGCACAGGGACAGACCCCTACTACGAGCAGTACTTC; cdr3_aa: CASSTGTDPYYEQYF
j_call: TRBJ2-1; v_call: TRBV2; d_call: TRBD2; clone_size: many; cdr3_nt: TGTGCCAGCAGCTATAAGCGGGAGACGGGTGAGCAGTTCTTC; cdr3_aa: CASSYKRETGEQFF
j_call: TRBJ2-3; v_call: TRBV5-1; d_call: TRBD2; clone_size: many; cdr3_nt: TGCGCCAGCAGTCGGGGGACTAGCGGCACAGATACGCAGTATTTT; cdr3_aa: CASSRGTSGTDTQYF
j_call: TRBJ2-7; v_call: TRBV4-2; d_call: NA; clone_size: many; cdr3_nt: TGTGCCAGCAGCCGATCTGGCCGATACGAGCAGTACTTC; cdr3_aa: CASSRSGRYEQYF
j_call: TRBJ1-2; v_call: TRBV7-9; d_call: TRBD1; clone_size: NA; cdr3_nt: TGTGCCAGCAGCGTAACCGGGACAGGGTTATTCTATGGCTACACCTTC; cdr3_aa: CASSVTGTGLFYGYTF
j_call: TRBJ2-3; v_call: TRBV11-2; d_call: NA; clone_size: many; cdr3_nt: TGTGCCAGCAGCTCACAGGGCAGGGGTACAGATACGCAGTATTTT; cdr3_aa: CASSSQGRGTDTQYF
j_call: TRBJ2-1; v_call: TRBV7-9; d_call: NA; clone_size: NA; cdr3_nt: TGTGCCAGCAGCTTATTACTAGCTCATGAGCAGTTCTTC; cdr3_aa: CASSLLLAHEQFF
j_call: TRBJ1-1; v_call: TRBV2; d_call: NA; clone_size: many; cdr3_nt: TGTGCCAGCAGTGATACCAGGGGAGAGGACACTGAAGCTTTCTTT; cdr3_aa: CASSDTRGEDTEAFF
j_call: TRBJ1-1; v_call: TRBV27; d_call: NA; clone_size: NA; cdr3_nt: TGTGCCAGCCGCCAATCTCTGACGAACACTGAAGCTTTCTTT; cdr3_aa: CASRQSLTNTEAFF
j_call: TRBJ2-1; v_call: TRBV5-6; d_call: TRBD2; clone_size: NA; cdr3_nt: TGTGCCAGCAGGGAGACGGGAGGGCCCTACAATGAGCAGTTCTTC; cdr3_aa: CASRETGGPYNEQFF
j_call: TRBJ2-7; v_call: TRBV20-1; d_call: NA; clone_size: NA; cdr3_nt: TGCAGTGCTATTCCTCAGGGGGGGCACGAGCAGTACTTC; cdr3_aa: CSAIPQGGHEQYF